Listed below are T cell receptor beta chains from one sample, sequenced in a study of immune cell composition in non-small cell lung cancer. Here immunoSEQ multiplex PCR was the method, and the copy in TCRdb shows in-frame clones only, minus some. In the table there are about 1,700 clones, roughly 80% of which are singletons. The material sequenced was lung tumor tissue. These receptors came from a human donor with non-small cell lung cancer. Each CDR3 is given with its conserved first and last residue. D genes are given only for firm matches. Only part of the rows carry a size: once, few, many, or a class if the clone is expanded.

-,TRBD1,TRBV10-3,TRBJ1-5,TGTGCCATCAGTGACCAACAGGGGGGGGATCAGCCCCAGCATTTT,CAISDQQGGDQPQHF
-,TRBD1,TRBV6-5,TRBJ2-7,TGTGCCAGCAGTTACTCGGGACAGGGGAATACCTACGAGCAGTACTTC,CASSYSGQGNTYEQYF
-,TRBD1,TRBV28,TRBJ2-1,TGTGCCAGCAGTCACCGGGACAGGCCCTACAATGAGCAGTTCTTC,CASSHRDRPYNEQFF
hyperexpanded,-,TRBV27,TRBJ2-2,TGTGCCAGCAGTTTTTTAATCTCCGGGGCACAGGGCTTCACCGGGGAGCTGTTTTTT,CASSFLISGAQGFTGELFF
-,-,TRBV18,TRBJ1-5,TGTGCCAGCTCACCCGACGTAGGGGTTCAGCCCCAGCATTTT,CASSPDVGVQPQHF
-,-,TRBV5-1,TRBJ1-4,TGCGCCAGCAGCTTGGGTCGGACAGATGAAAAACTGTTTTTT,CASSLGRTDEKLFF
-,-,TRBV15,TRBJ2-5,TGTGCCACCAGCAGCTTTCGAGAGACCCAGTACTTC,CATSSFRETQYF
-,-,TRBV7-9,TRBJ2-4,TGTGCCAGCAGTCCTCAGGGGGCGGGGGAGGACAAAAACATTCAGTACTTC,CASSPQGAGEDKNIQYF
-,TRBD2,TRBV5-1,TRBJ2-7,TGCGCCAGCAGCTTGGGGGGTACTAGCGGGGGCTACGAGCAGTACTTC,CASSLGGTSGGYEQYF
-,TRBD1,TRBV7-8,TRBJ2-2,TGTGCCAGCAACCGACAGGGCATCGGGGAGCTGTTTTTT,CASNRQGIGELFF
once,-,TRBV4-2,TRBJ1-1,TGTGCCAGCAGCCCCAGCCCCCTGGCAGGGCACACTGAAGCTTTCTTT,CASSPSPLAGHTEAFF
-,-,TRBV7-3,TRBJ2-3,TGTGCCAGCAGCTTAAACCAGAGGGATACGCAGTATTTT,CASSLNQRDTQYF
-,-,TRBV27,TRBJ2-1,TGTGCCAGCAGTTTTGGCAGTTACAATGAGCAGTTCTTC,CASSFGSYNEQFF
-,-,TRBV6-6,TRBJ1-1,TGTGCCAGCAGTCCAAAATTGAACACTGAAGCTTTCTTT,CASSPKLNTEAFF
once,-,TRBV14,TRBJ2-1,TGTGCCAGCAGCCCATCGAACTATGAGCAGTTCTTC,CASSPSNYEQFF
-,-,TRBV19,TRBJ2-5,TGTGCCAGTAGTAGACTTGGCGGGCCAGACGGGGAGACCCAGTACTTC,CASSRLGGPDGETQYF
-,TRBD1,TRBV19,TRBJ1-1,TGTGCCAGTAGTATACAAACAGGGGGCGCGAACACTGAAGCTTTCTTT,CASSIQTGGANTEAFF
few,TRBD1,TRBV11-1,TRBJ2-2,TGTGCCAGCAGCTTCATCCAGGACAGGGCCTCCGGGGAGCTGTTTTTT,CASSFIQDRASGELFF
-,-,TRBV28,TRBJ2-1,TGTGCCAGCGGTAGGGGGGGACCGTACAATGAGCAGTTCTTC,CASGRGGPYNEQFF
-,-,TRBV4-1,TRBJ1-2,TGCGCCAGCAGCCAAGGCGGGGGGTCAAACTATGGCTACACCTTC,CASSQGGGSNYGYTF
-,-,TRBV6-4,TRBJ2-3,TGTGCCAGCAGTGACGCTAGTGCAGATACGCAGTATTTT,CASSDASADTQYF
-,TRBD1,TRBV4-3,TRBJ2-1,TGCGCCAGCAGCCAAGGAATCGGACAGGGGGCTAATGAGCAGTTCTTC,CASSQGIGQGANEQFF
-,-,TRBV10-3,TRBJ1-3,TGTGCCATCCAAGGACGGGATCTACCAATTATATATTTT,CAIQGRDLPIIYF
large,TRBD2,TRBV5-1,TRBJ2-7,TGCGCCAGCAGCTTGGAGACGGGGGGGCTACAAGAGCAGTACTTC,CASSLETGGLQEQYF
few,-,TRBV4-1,TRBJ1-2,TGCGCCAGCAGCCAACTGACAGCGAACTATGGCTACACCTTC,CASSQLTANYGYTF
-,TRBD2,TRBV7-2,TRBJ2-3,TGTGCCAGCAGCCCGAGGACTAGCGGGGGAACAGATACGCAGTATTTT,CASSPRTSGGTDTQYF
-,-,TRBV9,TRBJ2-1,TGTGCCAGCAGCGTCACGGGTGAGCAGTTCTTC,CASSVTGEQFF
-,-,TRBV4-2,TRBJ1-4,TGTGCCAGCAGTCCACAGGGCAACGAAAAACTGTTTTTT,CASSPQGNEKLFF
once,TRBD1,TRBV2,TRBJ1-5,TGTGCCAGCAGTTCTCAGGGGGTCGCCCAGGGCCAGCATTTT,CASSSQGVAQGQHF
-,-,TRBV28,TRBJ2-3,TGTGCCAGCAGTGACGGACCAGGAGGATTTAGCACAGATACGCAGTATTTT,CASSDGPGGFSTDTQYF
few,-,TRBV6-1,TRBJ1-2,TGTGCCAGCAGTGAAGGGGGGGGAGGCTACACCTTC,CASSEGGGGYTF
-,TRBD1,TRBV6-1,TRBJ1-1,TGTGCCAGCAGTGAGAGGACAGGGGGGACTGAAGCTTTCTTT,CASSERTGGTEAFF
-,-,TRBV2,TRBJ2-3,TGTGCCAGCATCCTACCACCCTATACGCAGTATTTT,CASILPPYTQYF